This T cell receptor (beta chain) was sequenced in a study of T cell clones after liver transplantation. Study as a whole: Post-transplant blood was tracked for graft-donor-reactive T cell clones identified in a pre-transplant mixed lymphocyte reaction. Draws occurred before transplant, before withdrawal, and after complete or failed withdrawal.

Thawed unstimulated PBMCs were FACS-sorted by CD3, CD4 and CD8 into two populations. Findings and limits, study-wide: Donor-reactive sequences fell more than third party-reactive ones, suggesting partial deletion.

Assay used: immunoSEQ multiplex PCR; TCRdb lists only in-frame clones, some missing. The sample carries 40,000 to 55,000 clones, 86% recorded once. As concerns this clone: Its antigen is unknown.

The V gene's germline CDR1 is MGHRA and CDR2 YSYEKL. V lost 5 bases to trimming and J lost 2 bases, with 13 bases between them. This CDR3 contains 15 residues. V is TRBV4-1 and J is TRBJ1-5; TRBD1 is a possible D gene (6 bases). The source of this sequence is a human patient who received a liver transplant. The graft donor may have contributed some T cells. This material consisted of CD4+ T cells from blood, taken 24 months after liver transplant. The CDR3 sequence is CASSTDRAGNQPQHF. The CDR3 DNA reads as TGCGCCAGCAGCACGGACAGAGCAGGCAATCAGCCCCAGCATTTT.